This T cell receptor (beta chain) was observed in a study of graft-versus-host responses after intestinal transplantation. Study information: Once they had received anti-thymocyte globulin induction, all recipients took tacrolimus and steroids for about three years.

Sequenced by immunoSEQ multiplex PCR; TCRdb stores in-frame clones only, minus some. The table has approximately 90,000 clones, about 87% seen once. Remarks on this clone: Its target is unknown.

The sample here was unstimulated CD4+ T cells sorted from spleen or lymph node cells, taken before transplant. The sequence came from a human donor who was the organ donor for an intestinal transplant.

The CDR3 here is CASSPRQDHYGYTF. CDR3 nucleotides: TGTGCCAGCAGCCCCAGACAGGATCACTATGGCTACACCTTC. This chain links TRBV11-3 with TRBJ1-2; TRBD1 might be the D (6 bases). CDR1 and CDR2 from the germline V gene are SGHNT and YENEEA. There are 14 residues in the CDR3. V lost 5 bases and J 3 bases, leaving 13 bases between the germline ends.